The sequence of this T cell receptor (beta chain) was determined in a study of identical twins. The table lists this clonotype with many counts. TCRdb called the 5' RACE reads again in MiXCR, with one record for every CDR3 protein. Of 200,000 to 250,000 distinct CDR3 sequences listed, under 10% are singletons. In germline, CDR1 is SEHNR, CDR2 FQNEAQ (reference sequence). V was pared by 0 bases and J by 5 bases, with 18 bases between. This CDR3 has 17 amino acids. These same records also appear under a second study, on yellow fever vaccine responses in identical twins.

The chain uses TRBV7-9 and TRBJ2-3, with a tentative D call TRBD1 (5 bases). Sequencing used memory (CD45RO+) T cells sorted from blood. The TCR was taken from a woman aged 18-29 years in good health. The CDR3 protein is CASSLAQGLRVRDTQYF. For the CDR3, the DNA is TGTGCCAGCAGCTTAGCGCAGGGCTTGCGAGTCAGAGATACGCAGTATTTT.